Reported below is one T cell receptor beta chain. This specimen comes from a study of TIL therapy for anti-PD-1-resistant metastatic lung cancer. Whole-study context: Median tumor PD-L1 proportion score was under 6.5%. Most patients had lung adenocarcinoma; several tumors were EGFR-mutant, two ALK-rearranged; half smoked currently or formerly.

The libraries were made with immunoSEQ v3. Assay used: immunoSEQ multiplex PCR; TCRdb lists only in-frame clones, some missing. This sample carries thousands of clones, more than 70% of them seen once, and the ten largest clones take more than 9.5%. The time point here: pre-treatment sample, taken before nivolumab and TIL therapy. The tumor samples were excised metastases, mostly pleural nodules or supraclavicular lymph nodes. Progressing patients received lymphodepletion, expanded TIL infusion and IL-2. Adults with stage 4 NSCLC were enrolled in a phase I trial. The sequences come from tumor tissue, collected at baseline. The TCR originated in a person aged 25 to 85 with non-small cell lung cancer.

Here the CDR3 DNA reads TGTGCCAGCAGCTTAGCGCTTGGTTTGGGGGGCGCTGGGATCGGGGAGACCCAGTACTTC. It encodes CASSLALGLGGAGIGETQYF. The chain joins TRBV7-2 to TRBJ2-5; D tentatively reads TRBD1 or TRBD2 (6 bases each). The germline V and J ends were trimmed by 0 bases and 5 bases, with 28 bases remaining between them. Germline V lookup: CDR1 SGHTA, CDR2 FQGNSA. CDR3 length: 20 amino acids.